Listed here are 5 T cell receptor beta chains from one sample, sequenced in a study of memory CD4+ T cells and cytomegalovirus serostatus. TCRdb keeps only in-frame clones here, not all; method: immunoSEQ multiplex PCR. The repertoire includes tens of thousands of clones, 79% of them detected once, and 0.95% to 1.2% sits in the top ten. Single viable CD3+CD4+CD8-CD45RO+ cells were sorted as the memory CD4+ T cells. The sample comprised memory CD4+ T cells from blood. These receptors were obtained from an adult in good health and CMV-seronegative.

The chain employs TRBV29-1 and TRBJ2-1, with 13 bases lining up with TRBD2. Germline V gene lookup returns CDR1 SQVTM and CDR2 ANQGSEA. There are 13 residues in the CDR3. V lost 4 bases and J lost 9; bases outside the gene matches: 3. CDR3 in amino acids: CSVGGLAGVEQFF. The DNA of the CDR3 is TGCAGCGTTGGAGGACTAGCGGGAGTTGAGCAGTTCTTC.

V is TRBV2 and J is TRBJ1-1; no clear D gene. The CDR3 is 12 residues long. Germline CDR1 and CDR2: SNHLY and FYNNEI. V shed 5 bases and J shed 4 bases, with 8 bases lying between them. Here the CDR3 reads CASSPFGTEAFF. DNA for the CDR3: TGTGCCAGCAGTCCATTCGGCACTGAAGCTTTCTTT.

The rearrangement links TRBV5-1 to TRBJ2-1, with unresolved D. V was clipped by 3 bases and J by 9 bases, with 16 bases between them. Germline lookup yields CDR1 SGHRS and CDR2 YFSETQ. The CDR3 length is 14 residues. This CDR3 reads CASSSAPWASEQFF. CDR3 in DNA: TGCGCCAGCAGCTCGGCCCCGTGGGCGAGTGAGCAGTTCTTC. Full variable domain (outside the CDR3, taken from reference TRBV5-1 and TRBJ2-1): KAGVTQTPRYLIKTRGQQVTLSCSPISGHRSVSWYQQTPGQGLQFLFEYFSETQRNKGNFPGRFSGRQFSNSRSEMNVSTLELGDSALYLCASSSAPWASEQFFGPGTRLTVL.

V usage is TRBV10-3 and J usage is TRBJ1-4, with D unclear. The germline V gene encodes CDR1 ENHRY and CDR2 SYGVKD. V lost 11 bases and J lost 8, with 12 bases in between. There are 11 residues in the CDR3. This CDR3 is CAVRGEEKLFF. As DNA, the CDR3 is TGTGCCGTCCGGGGAGAGGAAAAACTGTTTTTT.

The rearrangement uses TRBV10-3 and TRBJ2-2; D might be TRBD1 (6 bases). Germline V gene data show CDR1 as ENHRY and CDR2 as SYGVKD. The CDR3 consists of 19 residues. Trimming removed 3 bases from V and 4 bases from J, with 24 bases in between. In DNA form, the CDR3 reads TGTGCCATCAGTGACCCTACAGGGACCGGGATGCGTGGCACCGGGGAGCTGTTTTTT. This codes for CAISDPTGTGMRGTGELFF.